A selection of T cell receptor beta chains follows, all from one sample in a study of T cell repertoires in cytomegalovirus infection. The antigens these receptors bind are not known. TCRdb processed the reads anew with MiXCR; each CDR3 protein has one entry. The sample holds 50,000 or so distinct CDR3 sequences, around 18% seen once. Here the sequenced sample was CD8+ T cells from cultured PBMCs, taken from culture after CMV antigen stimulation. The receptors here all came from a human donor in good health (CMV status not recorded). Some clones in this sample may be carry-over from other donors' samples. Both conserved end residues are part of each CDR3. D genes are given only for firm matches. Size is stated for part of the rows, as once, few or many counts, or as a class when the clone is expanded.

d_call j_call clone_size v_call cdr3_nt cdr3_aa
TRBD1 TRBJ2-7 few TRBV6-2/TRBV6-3 TGTGCCAGCAGTTACAATCGCGGACAGGGCTCCTACGAGCAGTACTTC CASSYNRGQGSYEQYF
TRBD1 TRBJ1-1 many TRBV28 TGTGCCAGCAGCTTCGTCCCGGGACAGGGGGCAACTGAAGCTTTCTTT CASSFVPGQGATEAFF
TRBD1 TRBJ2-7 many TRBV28 TGTGCCAGCCCTCCCCCAGGACAGGGTACCCACGAGCAGTACTTC CASPPPGQGTHEQYF
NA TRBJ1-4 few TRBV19 TGTGCCAGTAGTATAGTCGTCGTCTTGTTAACAGGGCGTGAAAAACTGTTTTTT CASSIVVVLLTGREKLFF
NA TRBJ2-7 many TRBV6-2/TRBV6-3 TGTGCCAGCAGTCTTCTTATCGAGCTACCCCTCTACGAGCAGTACTTC CASSLLIELPLYEQYF
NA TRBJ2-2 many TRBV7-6 TGTGCCAGCAGCTTAGGAACAAACGGGGCGGGCACCGGGGAGCTGTTTTTT CASSLGTNGAGTGELFF
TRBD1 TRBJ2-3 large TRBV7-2 TGTGCCAGCAGCCTCGGACAGGGTGGGACAGATACGCAGTATTTT CASSLGQGGTDTQYF
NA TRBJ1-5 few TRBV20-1 TGCAGTGCTAGAGAAAGCAGTAGCAATCAGCCCCAGCATTTT CSARESSSNQPQHF
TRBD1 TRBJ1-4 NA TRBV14 TGTGCCAGCAGCCAAGCTCAGGGGGCAGGCGAAAAACTGTTTTTT CASSQAQGAGEKLFF
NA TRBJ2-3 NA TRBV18 TGTGCCAGCTCACCACCGGTCCTCAACACAGATACGCAGTATTTT CASSPPVLNTDTQYF
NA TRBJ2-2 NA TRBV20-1 TGCAGTGCGCAAGACCCGGGACTCGGAGGGTCCGGGGAGCTGTTTTTT CSAQDPGLGGSGELFF
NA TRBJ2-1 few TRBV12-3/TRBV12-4 TGTGCCAGCAGTTTAGCGCAGGGGTGGTATGAGCAGTTCTTC CASSLAQGWYEQFF
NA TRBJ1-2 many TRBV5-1 TGCGCCAGCAGGTTTGATTTATCCAGGGGTGGCTACACCTTC CASRFDLSRGGYTF
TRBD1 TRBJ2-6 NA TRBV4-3 TGCGCCAGCAGCCCCGGGACAGGGGGTAGCTCTGGGGCCAACGTCCTGACTTTC CASSPGTGGSSGANVLTF
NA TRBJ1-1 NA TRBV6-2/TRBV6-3 TGTGTCAGCAGTTATTACGGCGGGGTTGAAGCTTTCTTT CVSSYYGGVEAFF
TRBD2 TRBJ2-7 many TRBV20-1 TGCAGTGCTAGCCGAGGGACTAGCACCTACGAGCAGTACTTC CSASRGTSTYEQYF